A single sample is the source of the 28 T cell receptor beta chains below, sequenced in a study of blood T cell repertoires in COVID-19. Sequencing was performed with immunoSEQ multiplex PCR; in TCRdb, only in-frame clones are kept and a portion is missing. This sample yields 180,000 or so clones, of which 82% are seen a single time; roughly 9.1% belongs to the top ten. Sequenced sample: peripheral blood. Source of these receptors: a woman aged 70 to 79 with acute or convalescent COVID-19.

This clone was seen a few times. V is TRBV15 and J is TRBJ2-7; no reliable D call. Germline loops: CDR1 LNHNV, CDR2 YYDKDF (reference sequence). The V gene lost 1 base and the J gene lost 6 bases, with 28 bases spanning the gap. CDR3 length equals 19 residues. The CDR3 bases are TGTGCCACCAGCAGAGCCAAGGTCAGGCTGACGAGCTTGGGTAGCGAGCAGTACTTC. It yields the protein CATSRAKVRLTSLGSEQYF. Filled out from reference TRBV15 and TRBJ2-7, the complete variable domain reads DAMVIQNPRYQVTQFGKPVTLSCSQTLNHNVMYWYQQKSSQAPKLLFHYYDKDFNNEADTPDNFQSRRPNTSFCFLDIRSPGLGDTAMYLCATSRAKVRLTSLGSEQYFGPGTRLTVT.

This chain uses TRBV11-3 with TRBJ1-1; TRBD1 matches 9 bases. Germline CDR1 reads SGHNT; CDR2 reads YENEEA. V lost 5 bases and J lost 5; bases outside the gene matches: 15. This CDR3 has 17 amino acids. The CDR3 reads CASSPPGLQGALTEAFF. In nucleotides, the CDR3 is TGTGCCAGCAGCCCACCGGGACTACAGGGGGCTCTGACTGAAGCTTTCTTT.

This rearrangement joins TRBV5-6 to TRBJ2-3, with a possible D match to TRBD1 (5 bases). Germline V gene data show CDR1 as SGHDT and CDR2 as YYEEEE. With 0 bases removed from V and 1 base from J, the gap between germline ends came to 9 bases. There are 15 residues in the CDR3. The CDR3 spells CASSLAGLGTDTQYF. The CDR3 region has the DNA TGTGCCAGCAGCTTGGCAGGGTTGGGCACAGATACGCAGTATTTT. Full variable domain (outside the CDR3, taken from reference TRBV5-6 and TRBJ2-3): DAGVTQSPTHLIKTRGQQVTLRCSPKSGHDTVSWYQQALGQGPQFIFQYYEEEERQRGNFPDRFSGHQFPNYSSELNVNALLLGDSALYLCASSLAGLGTDTQYFGPGTRLTVL.

This chain connects TRBV7-9 to TRBJ2-5, with D perhaps matching TRBD2 (6 bases). CDR3 length equals 16 residues. V lost 2 bases and J lost 2, with 15 bases in between. CDR1 is SEHNR, CDR2 FQNEAQ, per germline (reference sequence). CDR3 sequence (DNA): TGTGCCAGCAGCTTATGGGGGGAGATGGGGCAAGAGACCCAGTACTTC. Translation: CASSLWGEMGQETQYF.

The chain has TRBV6-1 and TRBJ2-4, with TRBD1 matching over 10 bases. There are 17 residues in the CDR3. The J segment lost 3 bases and the V segment lost 4 bases, leaving 9 bases of the junction unmatched. Germline V gene sequence: CDR1 MNHNS, CDR2 SASEGT. The CDR3 loop reads CASSGGTGAPHKNIQYF. CDR3 sequence (DNA): TGTGCCAGCAGTGGGGGGACAGGGGCCCCTCACAAAAACATTCAGTACTTC.

The count of this clone is one. The rearrangement uses TRBV2 and TRBJ1-3, with 8 bases identical to TRBD1. V gave up 3 bases and J gave up 0 bases; unmatched junction bases: 4. This CDR3 contains 16 residues. Germline values: CDR1 SNHLY, CDR2 FYNNEI. CDR3 DNA: TGTGCCAGCAGTGACCGGACAGGGAGCTCTGGAAACACCATATATTTT. Its translation is CASSDRTGSSGNTIYF. The whole variable domain, remainder taken from reference TRBV2 and TRBJ1-3, is EPEVTQTPSHQVTQMGQEVILRCVPISNHLYFYWYRQILGQKVEFLVSFYNNEISEKSEIFDDQFSVERPDGSNFTLKIRSTKLEDSAMYFCASSDRTGSSGNTIYFGEGSWLTVV.

A note on this clone: Additional DNA sequences in this sample encode the identical CDR3. The chain carries TRBV5-1 and TRBJ2-3; 7 bases fit TRBD2. In germline, CDR1 is SGHRS, CDR2 YFSETQ. V trimming: 0 bases; J trimming: 1 base; junction bases outside the gene matches: 2. The CDR3 extends over 15 amino acids. CDR3 sequence (DNA): TGCGCCAGCAGCTTGGGCGGGGGACGCACAGATACGCAGTATTTT. Amino acid sequence: CASSLGGGRTDTQYF.

This chain connects TRBV21-1 to TRBJ2-5; the table's D call of TRBD1 was not tested on the DNA. TRBV21-1 counts as a pseudogene. CDR3 length: 16 residues. The DNA of the CDR3 is TGTGCCAGCAGGGGCCGAGGACAGGGAGGGTCAAAGACCCAGTACTTC. Encoded protein: CASRGRGQGGSKTQYF.

The gene calls are TRBV2 and TRBJ2-3; D is perhaps TRBD2 (7 bases). The CDR3 has 14 amino acids. CDR1 and CDR2 (germline): SNHLY, FYNNEI. Deletions cut 4 bases from V and 3 bases from J, with 11 bases between. The CDR3 DNA reads as TGTGCCAGCAGTGTGGGGGGGCCAACAGATACGCAGTATTTT. Its protein product is CASSVGGPTDTQYF.

This clone came up a few times. CDR3 loop: CASSYSGALVGEAFF. The CDR3 DNA follows: TGTGCCAGCAGTTACTCGGGCGCTTTAGTAGGTGAAGCTTTCTTT. The rearrangement joins TRBV6-5 to TRBJ1-1; D uncertain. This CDR3 is built from 15 residues. CDR1 and CDR2 (germline): MNHEY, SVGAGI. Trimming pared 0 bases from V and 7 bases from J, leaving 15 bases between.

The chain recombines TRBV29-1 with TRBJ1-2; D not certain. With 6 bases removed from V and 8 bases from J, the gap between germline ends came to 19 bases. CDR1 SQVTM and CDR2 ANQGSEA come from the germline V gene. The CDR3 sequence is 13 residues long. CDR3 residues: CSVSFGREIGYTF. CDR3 nucleotide sequence: TGCAGCGTGTCCTTCGGGAGGGAGATCGGCTACACCTTC.

This chain connects TRBV28 to TRBJ1-2; tentative D call: TRBD1 (6 bases). The V gene lost 3 bases and the J gene lost 4 bases, with 12 bases spanning the gap. The CDR3 contains 14 residues. CDR1 MDHEN and CDR2 SYDVKM come from the germline V gene. The CDR3 here is CASSLFDRSYGYTF. As DNA, the CDR3 is TGTGCCAGCAGTTTGTTTGACAGGTCCTATGGCTACACCTTC.

The chain carries TRBV29-1 and TRBJ2-7, with D uncertain. Between the trimmed V and J ends, which lost 2 bases and 4 bases, there was a span of 6 bases. The germline CDR1 and CDR2 sequences are SQVTM and ANQGSEA. The CDR3 is 11 residues long. CDR3 bases: TGCAGCGTTGAAAAAGCTTACGAGCAGTACTTC. This gives the protein CSVEKAYEQYF.

J is TRBJ1-5 and V is TRBV28, with no clear D. The CDR3 runs to 12 residues. Germline CDR1 reads MDHEN; CDR2 reads SYDVKM. The V end was cut by 10 bases, the J end by 3 bases, with 10 bases between. The CDR3: CAIKDFNQPQHF. CDR3 DNA sequence: TGTGCCATCAAGGACTTCAATCAGCCCCAGCATTTT. The whole variable domain, remainder taken from reference TRBV28 and TRBJ1-5, is DVKVTQSSRYLVKRTGEKVFLECVQDMDHENMFWYRQDPGLGLRLIYFSYDVKMKEKGDIPEGYSVSREKKERFSLILESASTNQTSMYLCAIKDFNQPQHFGDGTRLSIL.

With respect to this clone: The sample holds other DNA sequences that translate to the same CDR3. The chain has TRBV28 and TRBJ1-1; D is undetermined. The CDR3 runs to 12 residues. V was clipped by 4 bases and J by 1 base, with 4 bases between them. Germline CDR1 MDHEN, CDR2 SYDVKM. CDR3 loop: CASSSGNTEAFF. CDR3 bases: TGTGCCAGCAGTTCCGGGAACACTGAAGCTTTCTTT.

V is TRBV7-2 and J is TRBJ2-5, with TRBD2 matching over 13 bases. The germline V gene encodes CDR1 SGHTA and CDR2 FQGNSA. With V trimmed by 5 bases and J by 7 bases, 4 bases remained unmatched. The CDR3 covers 14 residues. This CDR3 reads CASSPTSGGVTQYF. DNA for the CDR3: TGTGCCAGCAGCCCCACTAGCGGGGGGGTGACCCAGTACTTC.

This chain connects TRBV28 to TRBJ1-3; D ambiguous. Germline values: CDR1 MDHEN, CDR2 SYDVKM. The CDR3 has 17 residues. Trimming took 1 base from V and 3 from J, leaving 16 bases between them. The DNA of the CDR3 is TGTGCCAGCAGTTTATCGGGCGGCGCGGGTGGTGGAAACACCATATATTTT. Its translation is CASSLSGGAGGGNTIYF.

The chain joins TRBV6-5 to TRBJ2-5, with D perhaps matching TRBD2 (5 bases). The CDR3 spans 12 residues. V gave up 6 bases and J gave up 7 bases, with 12 bases separating them. CDR1 is MNHEY, CDR2 SVGAGI, per germline. CDR3 DNA sequence: TGTGCCAGCAGCCCCTCCGCGGGGACCCAGTACTTC. Its translation is CASSPSAGTQYF.

The chain employs TRBV11-2 and TRBJ1-6; D possibly corresponds to TRBD1 (6 bases). The CDR3 runs to 15 residues. CDR1 is SGHAT, CDR2 FQNNGV, per germline. Deletions cut 7 bases from V and 8 bases from J, with 18 bases between. The CDR3 loop is CASTILGHRDSPLHF. The CDR3 nucleotides are TGTGCCAGCACCATTCTGGGCCACAGGGATTCACCCCTCCACTTT.

V and J are TRBV7-9 and TRBJ2-2; 10 bases are shared with TRBD1. V shed 5 bases, J shed 7 bases, and the junction held 7 bases outside the gene matches. CDR1 and CDR2 (germline): SEHNR, FQNEAQ (reference sequence). The CDR3 is made up of 15 amino acids. The CDR3 reads CASSNDRGRDGELFF. In DNA form, the CDR3 reads TGTGCCAGCAGCAACGACAGGGGGCGGGACGGGGAGCTGTTTTTT.

The chain couples TRBV19 to TRBJ2-3, with D unclear. Deletions cut 5 bases from V and 1 base from J, with 7 bases between. The CDR3 extends over 13 amino acids. Germline V gives CDR1 LNHDA, CDR2 SQIVND (reference sequence). The CDR3 is CASSPTGTDTQYF. CDR3 nucleotides: TGTGCCAGTAGTCCTACAGGCACAGATACGCAGTATTTT.

V gene TRBV7-2 combines with J gene TRBJ1-2; D might be TRBD1 (6 bases). CDR3 size: 14 residues. V lost 6 bases to trimming and J lost 5 bases, with 16 bases between them. Germline V gives CDR1 SGHTA, CDR2 FQGNSA. The CDR3 loop reads CASSPGTTYYGYTF. The CDR3 region has the DNA TGTGCCAGCAGTCCCGGGACAACGTATTATGGCTACACCTTC.

In DNA, the CDR3 is TGTGCCAGCAGCAAACTAAGCGGGGGTGCCAATACGCAGTATTTT. This codes for CASSKLSGGANTQYF. V gene TRBV21-1 combines with J gene TRBJ2-3; the table's TRBD2 call for D was not verified on the DNA. TRBV21-1 is described as a pseudogene. The CDR3 has 15 amino acids.

V is TRBV9 and J is TRBJ2-1; 7 positions match TRBD2. V was clipped by 0 bases and J by 9 bases; unmatched bases: 6. The CDR3 consists of 14 residues. Germline CDR1 reads SGDLS; CDR2 reads YYNGEE. CDR3 region: CASSVGLAESEQFF. The CDR3 DNA reads as TGTGCCAGCAGCGTAGGCCTAGCGGAGAGTGAGCAGTTCTTC.

The V and J genes are TRBV27 and TRBJ1-2; D unclear. This CDR3 has 13 residues. Looked up from germline, CDR1 is MNHEY and CDR2 is SMNVEV (reference sequence). Trimming pared 5 bases from V and 3 bases from J, leaving 10 bases between. DNA of the CDR3: TGTGCCAGCAGTCCCGGTGTGGACTATGGCTACACCTTC. It codes for CASSPGVDYGYTF.

The chain has TRBV11-1 and TRBJ1-6; TRBD1 might be the D (5 bases). The V gene's germline CDR1 is SGHAT and CDR2 FQDESV (reference sequence). This CDR3 is 14 amino acids long. V shed 1 base and J shed 11 bases, with 12 bases lying between them. The CDR3 bases are TGTGCCAGCAGCTTAGGACCAGGGTTTGCACCCCTCCACTTT. This translates into CASSLGPGFAPLHF. The full variable domain, in which reference TRBV11-1 and TRBJ1-6 provide the parts outside the CDR3, is EAEVAQSPRYKITEKSQAVAFWCDPISGHATLYWYRQILGQGPELLVQFQDESVVDDSQLPKDRFSAERLKGVDSTLKIQPAELGDSAMYLCASSLGPGFAPLHFGNGTRLTVT.

This clone came up many times. The chain employs TRBV20-1 and TRBJ2-7; D remains unclear. Between the trimmed V and J ends, which lost 5 bases and 2 bases, there was a span of 4 bases. CDR1 is DFQATT and CDR2 is SNEGSKA in the germline V gene (reference sequence). The CDR3 has 10 residues. In DNA form, the CDR3 reads TGCAGTGCTGGCCCCTACGAGCAGTACTTC. Amino acid sequence: CSAGPYEQYF.

This clone was counted only a few times. This sequence joins TRBV4-3 and TRBJ2-3, with 10 bases that match TRBD2. Looked up from germline, CDR1 is LGHNA and CDR2 is YSLEER. V dropped 6 bases and J dropped 0; count of bases not matched to a gene: 6. The CDR3 spans 16 residues. The CDR3 reads CASSQRLAGSTDTQYF. In nucleotides, the CDR3 is TGCGCCAGCAGTCAACGACTAGCGGGCAGCACAGATACGCAGTATTTT.